Below are 15 T cell receptor beta chains sequenced from a single sample in a study of T cell repertoires in cytomegalovirus infection. A single record per CDR3 protein comes from TCRdb applying MiXCR to the reads. The sample holds tens of thousands of distinct CDR3 sequences, roughly 20% seen once. No antigens are known for them. Sequences were obtained from PBMCs, sequenced either directly or after in vitro stimulation (not recorded which). The source is a human donor in good health (CMV status not recorded). Some clones in this sample may be carry-over from other donors' samples.

This clonotype came up many times. CDR3 protein: CATRRWERVGEQFF. CDR3 sequence (DNA): TGTGCCACCCGACGTTGGGAGAGGGTCGGTGAGCAGTTCTTC. The rearrangement uses TRBV5-4 and TRBJ2-1; TRBD2 might be the D (5 bases). Looked up from germline, CDR1 is SGHNT and CDR2 is YYREEE (reference sequence). V was cut by 9 bases and J by 9 bases, with 22 bases left in between. This CDR3 contains 14 residues.

The chain couples TRBV6-4 to TRBJ2-3, with unresolved D. Trimming shortened V by 0 bases and J by 2 bases, and 6 bases separated the two germline ends. Germline assignment: CDR1 MRHNA and CDR2 SNTAGT. The CDR3 has 14 residues. CDR3 nucleotides: TGTGCCAGCAGTGACTCAGGGTACACAGATACGCAGTATTTT. This codes for CASSDSGYTDTQYF.

The chain joins TRBV15 to TRBJ2-3; D perhaps matches TRBD1 (6 bases). V lost 1 base, J lost 3 bases, and 14 bases lay in between. The CDR3 is made up of 16 amino acids. CDR1 and CDR2 from the germline V gene are LNHNV and YYDKDF (reference sequence). The CDR3 sequence is CATSRGGTIITDTQYF. The CDR3 DNA is TGTGCCACCAGCAGAGGAGGGACAATAATTACAGATACGCAGTATTTT.

This clonotype was observed a few times. This rearrangement joins TRBV7-9 to TRBJ2-7, with D maybe TRBD1 (6 bases). Looked up from germline, CDR1 is SEHNR and CDR2 is FQNEAQ (reference sequence). Trimming left V 2 bases short and J 5 bases short, with 16 bases between. The length of the CDR3 is 15 residues. In DNA form, the CDR3 reads TGTGCCAGCAGCTTAAGTCAGGGGATGATCAACGAGCAGTACTTC. Translating gives CASSLSQGMINEQYF.

This clonotype was observed many times. CDR3: CASSQWLPKNTGELFF. The CDR3 region has the DNA TGTGCCAGCTCACAGTGGCTCCCGAAGAACACCGGGGAGCTGTTTTTT. The V call is TRBV18, the J call TRBJ2-2; D not resolved. The V and J ends lost 4 bases and 1 base respectively, with 13 bases between them. Germline CDR1 is KGHSH and CDR2 is LQKENI. The CDR3 sequence is 16 residues long.

This clonotype has only a few counts. The chain is built from TRBV5-1 and TRBJ2-5, with 9 bases fitting TRBD2. The CDR3 is made up of 17 amino acids. The V gene end was trimmed by 1 base and the J gene end by 3 bases; junction bases not matched to a gene: 10. From germline, CDR1 is SGHRS and CDR2 YFSETQ. The CDR3 sequence: CASSLSASGATEETQYF. CDR3 nucleotide sequence: TGCGCCAGCAGCTTGTCGGCTAGCGGGGCGACCGAAGAGACCCAGTACTTC.

The V gene is TRBV28, the J gene TRBJ2-1; no clear D gene. The CDR3 has 15 residues. The germline V gene encodes CDR1 MDHEN and CDR2 SYDVKM. V lost 6 bases and J 5 bases, leaving 17 bases between the germline ends. This CDR3 is CASSLRRVTHNEQFF. The CDR3, as DNA: TGTGCCAGCAGCCTCCGACGGGTAACCCACAATGAGCAGTTCTTC.

About this clonotype: A much larger clone lies a single base off, so this may be a read error. This chain uses TRBV10-3 with TRBJ2-5; weak D call: TRBD2 (5 bases). The CDR3 has 14 amino acids. Germline V gives CDR1 ENHRY, CDR2 SYGVKD. The CDR3 nucleotides read TGTGCCATACTACCGGGATCTGGGCGAGAGACCCAGTGCTTC. It codes for CAILPGSGRETQCF.

This clonotype was seen ten or more times. The chain links TRBV7-8 to TRBJ1-5, with a tentative D call TRBD1 (5 bases). The germline V gene encodes CDR1 SGHVS and CDR2 FQNEAQ. The CDR3 has 18 amino acids. Trimming cost V 1 base and J 0 bases, with 16 bases left between them. CDR3 amino acids: CASSLEFFRAYSNQPQHF. In DNA form, the CDR3 reads TGTGCCAGCAGCTTAGAATTTTTCAGGGCCTATAGCAATCAGCCCCAGCATTTT. Filled out from reference TRBV7-8 and TRBJ1-5, the complete variable domain reads GAGVSQSPRYKVAKRGQDVALRCDPISGHVSLFWYQQALGQGPEFLTYFQNEAQLDKSGLPSDRFFAERPEGSVSTLKIQRTQQEDSAVYLCASSLEFFRAYSNQPQHFGDGTRLSIL.

This clonotype was seen at least ten times. This sequence joins TRBV7-2 and TRBJ2-5; D gene uncertain. Germline V gives CDR1 SGHTA, CDR2 FQGNSA. Trimming shortened V by 4 bases and J by 5 bases, and 8 bases separated the two germline ends. The CDR3 length is 12 residues. DNA of the CDR3: TGTGCCAGCAGCTGGGGTATTGAGACCCAGTACTTC. Protein: CASSWGIETQYF.

The V call is TRBV12-3 or TRBV12-4, the J call TRBJ2-1; no reliable D call. The CDR3 covers 11 residues. The germline V and J ends were trimmed by 4 bases and 8 bases, with 6 bases remaining between them. CDR3 region: CASSSRDEQFF. In DNA, the CDR3 is TGTGCCAGCAGTTCTAGAGATGAGCAGTTCTTC.

The chain employs TRBV7-9 and TRBJ1-4; D gene unclear. This CDR3 has 12 amino acids. The V and J ends lost 4 bases and 7 bases respectively, with 7 bases between them. Germline loops: CDR1 SEHNR, CDR2 FQNEAQ (reference sequence). CDR3 nucleotides: TGTGCCAGCAGCTCCCCCGGTGAAAAACTGTTTTTT. It specifies CASSSPGEKLFF.

V and J are TRBV5-6 and TRBJ2-1; D is possibly TRBD1 (5 bases). Between the trimmed V and J ends, which lost 4 bases and 6 bases, there was a span of 14 bases. The germline CDR1 and CDR2 sequences are SGHDT and YYEEEE. There are 14 residues in the CDR3. The CDR3 region is CASSAWGSPNEQFF. CDR3 nucleotides: TGTGCCAGCAGCGCCTGGGGCAGCCCCAATGAGCAGTTCTTC.

The chain couples TRBV11-3 to TRBJ2-1; 13 bases align to TRBD2. Per germline, CDR1 SGHNT and CDR2 YENEEA. The CDR3 totals 18 residues. V dropped 10 bases and J dropped 9; count of bases not matched to a gene: 21. This chain's CDR3 is CAKPLPGLAGKWFTEQFF. The CDR3 DNA follows: TGTGCCAAACCGCTCCCGGGACTAGCGGGAAAATGGTTTACTGAGCAGTTCTTC.

This clonotype was counted a few times. This rearrangement joins TRBV7-6 to TRBJ2-1; D is perhaps TRBD1 or TRBD2 (5 bases each). Deletions cut 3 bases from V and 5 bases from J, with 14 bases between. Germline values: CDR1 SGHVS, CDR2 FNYEAQ. The CDR3 loop spans 15 amino acids. The DNA of the CDR3 is TGTGCCAGCAGCTTCCAGAAGTTGGGGGACAATGAGCAGTTCTTC. Amino acids: CASSFQKLGDNEQFF.